The 7 T cell receptor beta chains given below trace back to one sample, sequenced in a study of T-cell memory formation after mild COVID-19. TCRdb analysed the 5' RACE reads with MiXCR anew, one entry per CDR3 protein. The sample lists under 550,000 distinct CDR3 sequences; 18% were seen once. The sample was PBMCs or a T cell subset sorted from them (not recorded which). These TCRs come from a man between 18 and 35 years old who had mild COVID-19 (a few samples of this study predate the infection). Cell type and time point are not known.

This clonotype was detected a few times. The V and J genes are TRBV11-2 and TRBJ2-1; 7 nucleotides match TRBD1. CDR3 length: 14 amino acids. Germline lookup yields CDR1 SGHAT and CDR2 FQNNGV. Unmatched junction bases numbered 12, after V lost 8 bases and J lost 8 bases. CDR3 in amino acids: CASADPTGFHEQFF. CDR3 sequence (DNA): TGTGCCAGCGCCGATCCGACAGGGTTCCATGAGCAGTTCTTC.

This clonotype was counted a few times. This chain uses TRBV4-3 with TRBJ2-3; D is possibly TRBD2 (5 bases). The CDR3 contains 15 residues. Germline CDR1 reads LGHNA; CDR2 reads YSLEER. V lost 1 base and J 6 bases, leaving 14 bases between the germline ends. CDR3 in amino acids: CASSQVRLGVDTQYF. Here the CDR3 DNA reads TGCGCCAGCAGCCAAGTAAGGTTGGGAGTGGATACGCAGTATTTT.

The chain has TRBV6-5 and TRBJ1-2; TRBD1 might be the D (6 bases). Germline V CDR1 and CDR2: MNHEY, SVGAGI. The CDR3 sequence is 16 residues long. Trimming stripped 4 bases from V and 0 bases from J, with 15 bases between. The CDR3 spells CASSWGATAPNYGYTF. CDR3 bases: TGTGCCAGCAGTTGGGGGGCGACAGCCCCTAACTATGGCTACACCTTC.

The chain couples TRBV7-9 to TRBJ2-3; 10 nucleotides agree with TRBD2. Losses at the gene ends were 7 bases for V and 6 bases for J; bases not matched to a gene: 7. CDR3 length: 14 amino acids. CDR1 is SEHNR, CDR2 FQNEAQ, per germline (reference sequence). For the CDR3, the DNA is TGTGCCAGCATCGCTCGGACTAGCGGCGATACGCAGTATTTT. This codes for CASIARTSGDTQYF.

This clonotype was observed a handful of times. This sequence joins TRBV7-2 and TRBJ1-2; D not resolved. The CDR3 contains 16 residues. V lost 2 bases, J lost 4 bases, and 17 bases lay in between. Looked up from germline, CDR1 is SGHTA and CDR2 is FQGNSA. CDR3: CASSLYYLQPGYGYTF. CDR3 sequence (DNA): TGTGCCAGCAGCTTATATTACCTCCAGCCAGGCTATGGCTACACCTTC.

This clonotype was detected a few times. J is TRBJ1-5 and V is TRBV24-1, with D possibly being TRBD1 (5 bases). Trimming cost V 4 bases and J 5 bases, with 14 bases left between them. This CDR3 contains 15 residues. Germline loops: CDR1 KGHDR, CDR2 SFDVKD. CDR3 loop: CATSDGGVGDQPQHF. CDR3 DNA: TGTGCCACCAGTGACGGGGGGGTGGGGGATCAGCCCCAGCATTTT.

The V and J genes are TRBV28 and TRBJ1-2; D unclear. Germline V gives CDR1 MDHEN, CDR2 SYDVKM. This CDR3 is built from 13 residues. V was pared by 1 base and J by 7 bases, with 10 bases between. The CDR3 sequence: CASSLSGLGGYTF. For the CDR3, the DNA is TGTGCCAGCAGTTTATCGGGGTTAGGTGGCTACACCTTC.